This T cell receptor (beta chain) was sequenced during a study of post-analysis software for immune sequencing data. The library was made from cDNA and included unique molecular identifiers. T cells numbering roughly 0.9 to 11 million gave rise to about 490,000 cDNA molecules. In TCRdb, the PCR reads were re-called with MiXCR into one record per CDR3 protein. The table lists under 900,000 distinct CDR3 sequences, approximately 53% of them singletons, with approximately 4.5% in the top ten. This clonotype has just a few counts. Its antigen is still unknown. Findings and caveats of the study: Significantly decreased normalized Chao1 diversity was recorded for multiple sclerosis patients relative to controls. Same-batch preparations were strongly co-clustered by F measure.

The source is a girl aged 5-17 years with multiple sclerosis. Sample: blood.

The CDR3 DNA reads as TGCGCCAGCAGCGGGACTAGCGGGCCAGCGAGCTCCTACGAGCAGTACTTC. It is translated as CASSGTSGPASSYEQYF. This chain links TRBV5-1 with TRBJ2-7, with 12 bases aligning to TRBD2. This CDR3 region has 17 residues. Germline loops: CDR1 SGHRS, CDR2 YFSETQ. Germline trimming cut 4 bases from V and 0 bases from J; bases unmatched to any gene: 8.